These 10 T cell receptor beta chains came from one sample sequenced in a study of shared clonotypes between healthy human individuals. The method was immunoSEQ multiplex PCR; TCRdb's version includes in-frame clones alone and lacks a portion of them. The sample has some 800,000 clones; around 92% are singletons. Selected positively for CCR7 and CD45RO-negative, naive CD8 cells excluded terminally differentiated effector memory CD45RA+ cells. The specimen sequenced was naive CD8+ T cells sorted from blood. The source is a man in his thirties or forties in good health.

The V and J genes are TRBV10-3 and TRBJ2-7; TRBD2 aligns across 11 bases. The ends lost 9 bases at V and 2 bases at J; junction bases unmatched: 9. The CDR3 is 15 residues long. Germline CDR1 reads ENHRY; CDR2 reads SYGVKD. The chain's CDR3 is CAIGLAGGVAYEQYF. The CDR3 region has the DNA TGTGCCATTGGACTAGCGGGCGGAGTAGCCTACGAGCAGTACTTC.

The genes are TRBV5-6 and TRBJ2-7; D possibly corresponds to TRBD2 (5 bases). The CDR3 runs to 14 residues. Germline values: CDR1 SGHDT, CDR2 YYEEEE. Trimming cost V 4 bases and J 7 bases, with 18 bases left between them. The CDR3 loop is CASSLQMSGSEQYF. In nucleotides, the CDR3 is TGTGCCAGCAGCCTACAAATGTCGGGATCGGAGCAGTACTTC.

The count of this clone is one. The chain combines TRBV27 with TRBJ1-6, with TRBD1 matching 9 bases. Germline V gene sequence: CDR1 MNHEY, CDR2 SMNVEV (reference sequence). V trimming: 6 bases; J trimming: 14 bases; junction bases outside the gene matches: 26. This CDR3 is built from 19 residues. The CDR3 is CASSPGGQGLEWTFGALHF. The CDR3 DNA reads TGTGCCAGCAGCCCAGGGGGACAGGGTCTTGAATGGACCTTCGGGGCCCTCCACTTT.

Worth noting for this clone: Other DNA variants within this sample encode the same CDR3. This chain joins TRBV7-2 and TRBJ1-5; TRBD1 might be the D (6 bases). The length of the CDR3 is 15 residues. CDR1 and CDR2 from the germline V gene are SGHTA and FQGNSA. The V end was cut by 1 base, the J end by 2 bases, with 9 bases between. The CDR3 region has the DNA TGTGCCAGCAGCTTAGGCAGGGGTGGCAATCAGCCCCAGCATTTT. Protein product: CASSLGRGGNQPQHF.

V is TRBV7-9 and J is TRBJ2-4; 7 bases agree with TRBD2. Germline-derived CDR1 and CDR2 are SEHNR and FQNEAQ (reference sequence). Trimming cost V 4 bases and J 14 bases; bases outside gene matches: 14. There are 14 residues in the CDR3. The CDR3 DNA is TGTGCCAGCAGCTCGTGGGAGGGCCATAAAGGCGAGTACTTC. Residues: CASSSWEGHKGEYF.

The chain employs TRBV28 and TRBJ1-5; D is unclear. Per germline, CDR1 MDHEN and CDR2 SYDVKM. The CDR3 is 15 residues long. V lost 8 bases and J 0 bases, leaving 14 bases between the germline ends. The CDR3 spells CASFGLGYSNQPQHF. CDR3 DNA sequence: TGTGCCAGCTTTGGGTTAGGGTATAGCAATCAGCCCCAGCATTTT.

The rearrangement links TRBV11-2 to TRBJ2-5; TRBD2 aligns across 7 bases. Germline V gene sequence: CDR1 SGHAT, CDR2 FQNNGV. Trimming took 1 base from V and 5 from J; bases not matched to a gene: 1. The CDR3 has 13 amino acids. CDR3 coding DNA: TGTGCCAGCAGCTTAGCTAGCGGTGAGACCCAGTACTTC. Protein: CASSLASGETQYF.

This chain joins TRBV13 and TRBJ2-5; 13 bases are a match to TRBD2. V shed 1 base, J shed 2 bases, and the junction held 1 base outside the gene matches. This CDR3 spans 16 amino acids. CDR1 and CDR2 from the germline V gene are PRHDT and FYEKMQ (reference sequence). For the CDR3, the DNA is TGTGCCAGCAGCTTAGCGACTAGCGGGGGGCAAGAGACCCAGTACTTC. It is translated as CASSLATSGGQETQYF.

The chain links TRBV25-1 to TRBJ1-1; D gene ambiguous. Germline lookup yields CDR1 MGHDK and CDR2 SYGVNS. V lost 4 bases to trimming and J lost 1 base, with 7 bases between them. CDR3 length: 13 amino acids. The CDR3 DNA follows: TGTGCCAGCAGTGGGTGGAGGAACACTGAAGCTTTCTTT. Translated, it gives CASSGWRNTEAFF.

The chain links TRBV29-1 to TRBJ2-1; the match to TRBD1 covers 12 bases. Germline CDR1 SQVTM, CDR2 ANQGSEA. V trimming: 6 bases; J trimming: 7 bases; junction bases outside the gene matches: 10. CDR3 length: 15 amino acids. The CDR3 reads CSVVGTGGDFNEQFF. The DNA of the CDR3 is TGCAGCGTCGTCGGGACAGGGGGCGATTTTAATGAGCAGTTCTTC.